This TCR beta chain was obtained from a study of OX40 agonist ivuxolimab in advanced cancers. For the wider study: Ivuxolimab, which targeted the costimulatory receptor OX40 (CD134), was an agonistic, fully human IgG2 monoclonal antibody. Prior anti-PD-1, anti-PD-L1 or anti-CTLA-4 therapy was permitted, and checkpoint inhibitors had been received by around 40% of dose-escalation patients. The purpose of peripheral TCRbeta sequencing was to test whether ivuxolimab changed TCR sequence diversity and led to clonal T-cell expansion. Of the approximately 50 patients in dose escalation, about 20 had hepatocellular carcinoma, some 15 had melanoma, 9 had renal cell carcinoma and 9 had head and neck cancer. The paper reports the monotherapy dose-escalation portion (N ≈ 50 patients) of the phase I ivuxolimab trial. Intravenous ivuxolimab was administered to patients every 2 weeks at six dose levels: 0.01, 0.1, 0.3, 1.5, 3 and 10 mg/kg. A male proportion of roughly 85% and a mean age of 60 years, ranging from 23 to 79, were recorded for the dose-escalation cohort. Partial responses occurred in three dose-escalation patients: two with cutaneous melanoma and one with hepatocellular carcinoma. General conclusions and limits of the study: Clonal expansion of both CD4+ and CD8+ blood T cells was observed from baseline to week 6 at doses 0.1 to 3.0 mg/kg. In partial responders in the 0.1-3.0 mg/kg groups, normalized peripheral clonal expansion was found to be among the lowest, especially among CD8+ T cells. After ivuxolimab, more expanded clones were found on average in CD8+ T cells than in CD4+ T cells. Low levels of normalized T-cell clonal expansion were also shown by some nonresponding patients. The antigen specificity of the clonally expanded peripheral T cells was not determined.

For sequencing of the TCRbeta CDR3 region, genomic DNA was extracted from the sorted cells. TCRbeta CDR3 regions were sequenced using the immunoSEQ Assay. This is the immuneACCESS table as TCRdb keeps it, with only in-frame sequences that have V and J called. A part of the clones is gone; compared with another copy, unresolved V genes explain less than half, and the rest is unexplained. This sample gives 13,000 to 15,000 clones in total; approximately 90% of them show up just once. Together, the top ten hold about 6.3% of the sample. A word on this clone: It has no known antigen specificity. Per-nucleotide qualities are absent, and no much larger clonotype sits a single base away.

Per the germline V gene (reference sequence), SGHNT is the CDR1 and YYREEE is the CDR2. The CDR3, cysteine through phenylalanine, is 15 amino acids long. Here the CDR3 DNA is all that survives: 45 bases in frame from base 1. Trimming removed 4 bases from V and 5 bases from J; the gene matches leave 8 bases unexplained. Patients with autoimmune disease history or receiving systemic immunosuppression were excluded from the trial. Peripheral blood for TCR sequencing was collected from all dose cohorts at baseline, on cycle 4 day 1, and on cycle 7 day 1. The samples were drawn from a first-in-human, open-label, multicenter phase I dose-escalation trial of ivuxolimab. The trial enrolled adults with locally advanced or metastatic head and neck squamous cell, hepatocellular, melanoma or renal cell carcinoma. Before TCR sequencing, CD4+ T cells and CD8+ T cells were sorted from peripheral blood as separate populations.

The chain is assembled from TRBV5-4 and TRBJ2-5; 10 bases in between match TRBD1. The receptor was isolated from an adult with an advanced solid tumor such as melanoma, head and neck, liver or kidney cancer. This material consisted of CD4+ or CD8+ T cells sorted from blood, taken in a trial of the OX40 agonist ivuxolimab. The nucleotide sequence is given as TGTGCCAGCAGCCCTCGACAGGGGGCGTGGGAGACCCAGTACTTC. It codes for CASSPRQGAWETQYF.